A single sample gave rise to the 18 T cell receptor beta chains below, sequenced in a study of CD8 T cells in Susac syndrome. The RNA input was about 0.45 to 1 ug, and it was reverse transcribed with random hexamers. TCRdb recomputed calls from the immunoSEQ multiplex PCR reads with MiXCR, one row per CDR3 protein. The profile shows about 100,000 distinct CDR3 sequences, about 95% of them singletons. The sample comprised CD8+ T cells from PBMCs. Receptors originate from a human donor with Susac syndrome.

The V call is TRBV4-2, the J call TRBJ1-2, with TRBD1 matching over 7 bases. This CDR3 has 16 residues. Germline CDR1 is LGHNA and CDR2 is YNFKEQ. V was pared by 0 bases and J by 4 bases, with 8 bases of the junction left unmatched. DNA of the CDR3: TGTGCCAGCAGCCAAGATGGCACAGGGGCTACCTATGGCTACACCTTC. This encodes CASSQDGTGATYGYTF.

This clonotype is a singleton in its sample. This chain uses TRBV9 with TRBJ1-2; D unclear. The germline gives CDR1 SGDLS, CDR2 YYNGEE. The CDR3 extends over 14 amino acids. V lost 0 bases and J lost 4, with 10 bases in between. Here the CDR3 DNA reads TGTGCCAGCAGCGTAGCCCAGGAAAGCTATGGCTACACCTTC. As protein: CASSVAQESYGYTF.

V gene TRBV20-1 combines with J gene TRBJ1-1, with D perhaps TRBD1 (5 bases). Trimming stripped 5 bases from V and 6 bases from J, with 13 bases between. Germline assignment: CDR1 DFQATT and CDR2 SNEGSKA (reference sequence). The length of the CDR3 is 12 residues. The CDR3 is CSARQGTAEAFF. CDR3 in DNA: TGCAGTGCTCGGCAGGGCACGGCTGAAGCTTTCTTT.

This sequence joins TRBV4-1 and TRBJ1-1; D gene uncertain. Trimming shortened V by 1 base and J by 0 bases, and 9 bases separated the two germline ends. The CDR3 covers 15 residues. The germline V gene encodes CDR1 MGHRA and CDR2 YSYEKL. CDR3 sequence: CASSQVRGLNTEAFF. CDR3 coding DNA: TGCGCCAGCAGCCAAGTTCGCGGATTGAACACTGAAGCTTTCTTT.

This chain uses TRBV5-1 with TRBJ1-6, with unresolved D. The CDR3 contains 16 residues. V shed 0 bases and J shed 2 bases, with 9 bases lying between them. The germline CDR1 and CDR2 sequences are SGHRS and YFSETQ. CDR3 sequence: CASSLEGIPYNSPLHF. CDR3 DNA: TGCGCCAGCAGCTTGGAGGGAATCCCCTATAATTCACCCCTCCACTTT. The variable domain in full, with the rest retrieved from reference TRBV5-1 and TRBJ1-6, is KAGVTQTPRYLIKTRGQQVTLSCSPISGHRSVSWYQQTPGQGLQFLFEYFSETQRNKGNFPGRFSGRQFSNSRSEMNVSTLELGDSALYLCASSLEGIPYNSPLHFGNGTRLTVT.

The sample holds one count of this clonotype. In DNA form, the CDR3 reads TGTGCCAGCACCCGTGGGGGTAACTCCTACGAGCAGTACTTC. This translates into CASTRGGNSYEQYF. J is TRBJ2-7 and V is TRBV13; D tentatively reads TRBD1 or TRBD2 (5 bases each). The CDR3 runs to 14 residues. Germline-derived CDR1 and CDR2 are PRHDT and FYEKMQ (reference sequence). Trimming left V 7 bases short and J 0 bases short, with 13 bases between.

The V and J genes are TRBV20-1 and TRBJ2-7; no definite D call. The CDR3 runs to 14 residues. Looked up from germline, CDR1 is DFQATT and CDR2 is SNEGSKA (reference sequence). The V end lost 0 bases, the J end lost 4 bases, and 13 bases lay between the germline ends. This chain's CDR3 is CSARDLGSPYEQYF. The CDR3 DNA follows: TGCAGTGCTAGAGATCTAGGAAGTCCTTACGAGCAGTACTTC.

This clonotype was counted a single time. A read error may account for a junction end that differs from germline. The V call is TRBV5-1, the J call TRBJ1-2; D may be TRBD1 (6 bases). CDR3 length equals 12 residues. CDR1 and CDR2 (germline): SGHRS, YFSETQ. In DNA form, the CDR3 reads TGCGCCAGCAGCCCTGACAGGAGGATATTCGTCTTC. Translation: CASSPDRRIFVF.

The chain combines TRBV12-3 or TRBV12-4 with TRBJ2-5; D gene ambiguous. This CDR3 is 12 amino acids long. V was trimmed by 3 bases and J by 4 bases, leaving 6 bases between them. The CDR3 nucleotides are TGTGCCAGCAGTTTCCATCCAGAGACCCAGTACTTC. Its translation: CASSFHPETQYF.

This sequence joins TRBV20-1 and TRBJ1-5; D is uncertain. Germline assignment: CDR1 DFQATT and CDR2 SNEGSKA (reference sequence). The CDR3 length is 14 residues. Trimming took 3 bases from V and 1 from J, leaving 10 bases between them. CDR3 in DNA: TGCAGTGCTAGTCAGCGCACCAGCAATCAGCCCCAGCATTTT. It encodes CSASQRTSNQPQHF.

The chain couples TRBV6-4 to TRBJ1-2, with D uncertain. This CDR3 has 14 amino acids. V lost 3 bases and J lost 4, with 12 bases in between. CDR1 and CDR2 from the germline V gene are MRHNA and SNTAGT. CDR3 sequence reads: CASSEDVFGYGYTF. CDR3 DNA: TGTGCCAGCAGTGAAGACGTATTTGGCTATGGCTACACCTTC.

The chain links TRBV11-2 to TRBJ2-7, with TRBD2 identical over 14 bases. There are 15 residues in the CDR3. Germline V lookup: CDR1 SGHAT, CDR2 FQNNGV. V lost 6 bases to trimming and J lost 3 bases; unmatched junction nucleotides: 4. The DNA for the CDR3 is TGTGCCAGCAGGTCAGGACTAGCGGGAGGCTACGAGCAGTACTTC. It yields the protein CASRSGLAGGYEQYF.

The chain combines TRBV6-4 with TRBJ2-3; 8 nucleotides match TRBD2. The CDR3 loop spans 16 amino acids. CDR1 MRHNA and CDR2 SNTAGT come from the germline V gene. V lost 0 bases and J lost 2; bases outside the gene matches: 4. The DNA for the CDR3 is TGTGCCAGCAGTGACTCGGAAGCGGGGGACACAGATACGCAGTATTTT. It encodes CASSDSEAGDTDTQYF.

The chain uses TRBV29-1 and TRBJ2-5, with 8 positions matching TRBD1. V lost 6 bases, J lost 5 bases, and 8 bases stayed unmatched. Germline V gene lookup returns CDR1 SQVTM and CDR2 ANQGSEA. This CDR3 region has 13 residues. CDR3 bases: TGCAGCGTAGGGGACAGGATGGGCGAGACCCAGTACTTC. Translation gives CSVGDRMGETQYF.

Only one count was recorded for this clonotype. V is TRBV7-2 and J is TRBJ2-1; TRBD1 aligns across 11 bases. In germline, CDR1 is SGHTA, CDR2 FQGNSA. The J segment lost 12 bases and the V segment lost 4 bases, leaving 14 bases of the junction unmatched. There are 16 residues in the CDR3. The CDR3 DNA sequence: TGTGCCAGCAGCTCCCTTGGGGACAGGGGGTCAGGGGGGCAGTTCTTC. Residues: CASSSLGDRGSGGQFF. Full variable domain (remainder filled in from reference TRBV7-2 and TRBJ2-1): GAGVSQSPSNKVTEKGKDVELRCDPISGHTALYWYRQSLGQGLEFLIYFQGNSAPDKSGLPSDRFSAERTGGSVSTLTIQRTQQEDSAVYLCASSSLGDRGSGGQFFGPGTRLTVL.

This clonotype was seen just once. V is TRBV20-1 and J is TRBJ2-1; 11 bases agree with TRBD2. V lost 4 bases and J lost 4; bases outside the gene matches: 9. This CDR3 comprises 16 residues. The V gene's germline CDR1 is DFQATT and CDR2 SNEGSKA (reference sequence). CDR3 bases: TGCAGTGCTACTAACCGACTAGCGGGGTTGTACAATGAGCAGTTCTTC. Protein: CSATNRLAGLYNEQFF.

The gene calls are TRBV5-6 and TRBJ2-5, with a tentative D call TRBD1 (8 bases). In germline, CDR1 is SGHDT, CDR2 YYEEEE. The CDR3 runs 17 residues. Trimming removed 0 bases at V and 5 bases at J, with 20 bases between. The CDR3 loop reads CASSLGRQGRVPETQYF. The DNA of the CDR3 is TGTGCCAGCAGCTTGGGGCGACAGGGGAGGGTTCCGGAGACCCAGTACTTC.

The chain links TRBV7-9 to TRBJ2-5; TRBD1 aligns across 9 bases. The trim removed 4 bases at V and 5 bases at J, leaving 5 bases unmatched. Germline loops: CDR1 SEHNR, CDR2 FQNEAQ (reference sequence). The CDR3 is 14 amino acids. CDR3 nucleotide sequence: TGTGCCAGCAGCTCCCGGGACAGGGCCGAGACCCAGTACTTC. Protein product: CASSSRDRAETQYF.